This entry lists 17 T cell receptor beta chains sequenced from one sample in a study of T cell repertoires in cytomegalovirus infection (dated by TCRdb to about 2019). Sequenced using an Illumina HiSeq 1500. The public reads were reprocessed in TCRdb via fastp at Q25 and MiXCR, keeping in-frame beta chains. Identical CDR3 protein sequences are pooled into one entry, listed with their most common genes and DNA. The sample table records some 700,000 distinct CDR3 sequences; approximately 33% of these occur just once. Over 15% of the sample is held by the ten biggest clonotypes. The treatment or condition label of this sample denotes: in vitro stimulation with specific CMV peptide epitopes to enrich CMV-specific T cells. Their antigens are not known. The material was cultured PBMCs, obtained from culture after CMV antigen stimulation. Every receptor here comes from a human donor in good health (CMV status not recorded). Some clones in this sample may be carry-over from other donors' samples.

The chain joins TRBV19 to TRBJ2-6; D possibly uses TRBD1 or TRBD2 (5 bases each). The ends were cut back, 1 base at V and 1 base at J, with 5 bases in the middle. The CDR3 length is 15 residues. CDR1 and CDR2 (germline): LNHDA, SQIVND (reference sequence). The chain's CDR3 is CASSIGGSGANVLTF. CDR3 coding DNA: TGTGCCAGTAGTATAGGGGGGTCTGGGGCCAACGTCCTGACTTTC.

The CDR3 region has the DNA TGTGCCAGCAGTTTACCGCGGGGAGGAAACACTGAAGCTTTCTTT. Protein sequence: CASSLPRGGNTEAFF. The genes are TRBV12-3 or TRBV12-4 and TRBJ1-1; D ambiguous. V lost 2 bases and J lost 2, with 12 bases in between. This CDR3 contains 15 residues.

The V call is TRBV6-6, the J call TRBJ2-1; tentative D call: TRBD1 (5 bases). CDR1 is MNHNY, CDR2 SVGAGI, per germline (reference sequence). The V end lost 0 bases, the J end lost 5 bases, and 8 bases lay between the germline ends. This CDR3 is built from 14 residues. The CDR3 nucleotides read TGTGCCAGCAGTTACTCGAAAGGGGACAATGAGCAGTTCTTC. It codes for CASSYSKGDNEQFF.

Written as DNA, the CDR3 is TGTGCCAGCAGGCCGGAACAGGGGGAGAACACTGAAGCTTTCTTT. Translation: CASRPEQGENTEAFF. This rearrangement joins TRBV28 to TRBJ1-1; 8 positions agree with TRBD1. V trimming: 6 bases; J trimming: 1 base; junction bases outside the gene matches: 7. CDR3 length: 15 residues. The germline V gene encodes CDR1 MDHEN and CDR2 SYDVKM. Supplemented by reference TRBV28 and TRBJ1-1, the full variable domain reads DVKVTQSSRYLVKRTGEKVFLECVQDMDHENMFWYRQDPGLGLRLIYFSYDVKMKEKGDIPEGYSVSREKKERFSLILESASTNQTSMYLCASRPEQGENTEAFFGQGTRLTVV.

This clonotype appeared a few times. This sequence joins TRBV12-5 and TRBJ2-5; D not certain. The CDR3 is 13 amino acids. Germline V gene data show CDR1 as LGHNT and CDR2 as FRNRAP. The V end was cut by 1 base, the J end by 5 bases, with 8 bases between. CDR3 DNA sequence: TGTGCTAGTGGTTTGGACATATATGAGACCCAGTACTTC. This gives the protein CASGLDIYETQYF.

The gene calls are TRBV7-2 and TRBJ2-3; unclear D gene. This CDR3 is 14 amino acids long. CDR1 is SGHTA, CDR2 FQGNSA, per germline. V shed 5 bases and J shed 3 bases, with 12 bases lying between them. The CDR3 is CASSLSVRTDTQYF. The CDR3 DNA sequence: TGTGCCAGCAGCCTAAGCGTTCGGACAGATACGCAGTATTTT.

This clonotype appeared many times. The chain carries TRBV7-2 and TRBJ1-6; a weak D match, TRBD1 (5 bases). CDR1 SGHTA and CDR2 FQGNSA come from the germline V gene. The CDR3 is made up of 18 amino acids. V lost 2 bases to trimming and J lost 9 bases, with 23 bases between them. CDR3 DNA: TGTGCCAGCAGCTTAAGGGGCACCAGGGTCTCTAGGGGTTCACCCCTCCACTTT. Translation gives CASSLRGTRVSRGSPLHF.

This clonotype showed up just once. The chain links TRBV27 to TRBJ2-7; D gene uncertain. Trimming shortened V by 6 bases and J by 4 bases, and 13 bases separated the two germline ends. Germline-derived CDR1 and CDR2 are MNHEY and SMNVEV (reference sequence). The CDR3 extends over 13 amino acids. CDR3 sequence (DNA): TGTGCCAGCAGCTCCGGACGACAATACGAGCAGTACTTC. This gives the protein CASSSGRQYEQYF.

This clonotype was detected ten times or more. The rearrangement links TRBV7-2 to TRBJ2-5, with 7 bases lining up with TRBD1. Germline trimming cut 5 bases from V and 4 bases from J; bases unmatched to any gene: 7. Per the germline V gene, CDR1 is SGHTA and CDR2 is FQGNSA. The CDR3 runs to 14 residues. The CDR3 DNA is TGTGCCAGCAGCGCTAGGGGGCGACGAGAGACCCAGTACTTC. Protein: CASSARGRRETQYF. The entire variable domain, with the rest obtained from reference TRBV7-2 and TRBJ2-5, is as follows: GAGVSQSPSNKVTEKGKDVELRCDPISGHTALYWYRQSLGQGLEFLIYFQGNSAPDKSGLPSDRFSAERTGGSVSTLTIQRTQQEDSAVYLCASSARGRRETQYFGPGTRLLVL.

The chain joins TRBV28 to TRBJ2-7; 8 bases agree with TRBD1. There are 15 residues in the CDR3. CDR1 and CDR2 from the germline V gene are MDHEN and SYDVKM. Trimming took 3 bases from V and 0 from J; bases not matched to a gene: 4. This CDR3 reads CASSFGTGRSYEQYF. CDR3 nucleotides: TGTGCCAGCAGTTTTGGGACAGGCCGCTCCTACGAGCAGTACTTC.

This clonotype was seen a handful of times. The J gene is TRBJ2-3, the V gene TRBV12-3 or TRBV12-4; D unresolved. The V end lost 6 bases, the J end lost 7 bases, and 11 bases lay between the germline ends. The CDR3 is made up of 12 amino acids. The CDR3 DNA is TGTGCCAGCAGCCCGCCCGGAAATACGCAGTATTTT. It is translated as CASSPPGNTQYF.

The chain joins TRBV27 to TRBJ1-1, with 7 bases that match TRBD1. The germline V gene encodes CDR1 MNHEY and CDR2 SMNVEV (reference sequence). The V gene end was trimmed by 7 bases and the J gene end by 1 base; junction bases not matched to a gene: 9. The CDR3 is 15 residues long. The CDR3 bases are TGTGCCAGCACGAACATCGGACAGGCGAACACTGAAGCTTTCTTT. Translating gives CASTNIGQANTEAFF.

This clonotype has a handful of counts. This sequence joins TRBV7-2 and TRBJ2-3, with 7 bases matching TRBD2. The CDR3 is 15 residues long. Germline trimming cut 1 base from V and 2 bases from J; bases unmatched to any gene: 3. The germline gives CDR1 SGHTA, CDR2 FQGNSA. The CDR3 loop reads CASSLVGTTTDTQYF. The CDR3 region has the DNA TGTGCCAGCAGCTTAGTGGGGACTACCACAGATACGCAGTATTTT.

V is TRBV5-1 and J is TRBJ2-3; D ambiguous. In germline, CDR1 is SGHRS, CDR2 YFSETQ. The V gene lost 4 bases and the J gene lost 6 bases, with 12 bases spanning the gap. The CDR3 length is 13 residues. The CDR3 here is CASSPSQSDTQYF. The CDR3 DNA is TGCGCCAGCAGCCCGTCTCAGTCGGATACGCAGTATTTT.

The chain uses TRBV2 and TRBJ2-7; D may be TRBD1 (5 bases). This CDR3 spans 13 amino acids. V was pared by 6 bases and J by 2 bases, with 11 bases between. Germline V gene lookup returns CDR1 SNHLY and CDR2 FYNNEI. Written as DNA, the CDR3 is TGTGCCAGCAGGCCGACAGTGACCTACGAGCAGTACTTC. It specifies CASRPTVTYEQYF.

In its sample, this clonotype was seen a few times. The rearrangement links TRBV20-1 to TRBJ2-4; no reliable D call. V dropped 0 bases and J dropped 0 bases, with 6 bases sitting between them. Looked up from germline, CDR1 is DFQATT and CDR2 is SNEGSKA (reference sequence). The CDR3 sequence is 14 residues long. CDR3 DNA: TGCAGTGCTAGAGAGGCTGGAGCCAAAAACATTCAGTACTTC. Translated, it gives CSAREAGAKNIQYF.

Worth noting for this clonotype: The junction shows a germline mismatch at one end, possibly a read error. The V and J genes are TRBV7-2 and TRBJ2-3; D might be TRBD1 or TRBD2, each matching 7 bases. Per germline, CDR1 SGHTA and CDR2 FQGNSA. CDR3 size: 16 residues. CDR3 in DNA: TGTGCCAGCAGCTTCGGGACAGCGACTAGCACAGTTACGCAGTATTTT. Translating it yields CASSFGTATSTVTQYF.